These 30 T cell receptor beta chains came from one sample sequenced in a study of post-analysis software for immune sequencing data. Included in the TCR beta cDNA libraries were unique molecular identifiers. One entry per CDR3 protein results from TCRdb running MiXCR on the PCR reads. The sample lists 150,000 to 200,000 distinct CDR3 sequences, 30% occurring once. Their recognized antigens are unknown. Whole-study results and caveats: A few TRBV segments occurring more often in patients than controls included TRBV5-6, TRBV5-1 and TRBV20-1.

The sequenced sample was blood. The source is a girl aged 5-17 years with multiple sclerosis.

The V gene is TRBV20-1, the J gene TRBJ1-5; no definite D call. Germline CDR1 and CDR2: DFQATT and SNEGSKA (reference sequence). The CDR3 has 14 amino acids. V dropped 1 base and J dropped 0 bases, with 7 bases sitting between them. CDR3: CSARGASSNQPQHF. The CDR3 DNA follows: TGCAGTGCTAGAGGGGCGAGTAGCAATCAGCCCCAGCATTTT.

On this clonotype: Possible read error: a much larger clone is one base away. The V call is TRBV6-5, the J call TRBJ2-7; tentative D call: TRBD1 (6 bases). Trimming pared 3 bases from V and 3 bases from J, leaving 30 bases between. Germline V lookup: CDR1 MNHEY, CDR2 SVGAGI. The CDR3 runs 20 residues. CDR3 protein: CASSYLFPTHGTHDFYEQYF. The CDR3 bases are TGTGCCAGCAGTTATTTGTTTCCTACCCATGGGACACATGACTTCTACGAGCAGTACTTC.

The V call is TRBV9, the J call TRBJ2-1, with 14 bases that match TRBD2. The V segment lost 4 bases and the J segment 6 bases; nucleotides outside the gene matches: 6. Germline CDR1 and CDR2: SGDLS and YYNGEE. This CDR3 spans 16 amino acids. Here the CDR3 reads CASSSRGLAGGNEQFF. The CDR3 region has the DNA TGTGCCAGCAGCTCTAGAGGACTAGCGGGGGGCAATGAGCAGTTCTTC.

This clonotype was picked up a small number of times. The rearrangement uses TRBV28 and TRBJ2-1; TRBD2 aligns across 12 bases. The germline V gene has CDR1 MDHEN and CDR2 SYDVKM. Trimming removed 8 bases from V and 5 bases from J; junction bases left unmatched: 13. The CDR3 has 17 amino acids. CDR3 protein: CASGIRTSGRLNNEQFF. The DNA of the CDR3 is TGTGCCAGCGGGATCCGTACTAGCGGGAGGTTAAACAATGAGCAGTTCTTC.

Concerning this clonotype: A much larger clone lies a single base off, so this may be a read error. The V call is TRBV4-1, the J call TRBJ2-7; TRBD2 agrees at 10 bases. V was clipped by 2 bases and J by 7 bases; unmatched bases: 14. The germline gives CDR1 MGHRA, CDR2 YSYEKL. The CDR3 runs to 17 residues. CDR3 DNA: TGCGCCAGCAGCCAAACCACCGGGACTAGCGCTTACAATGAGCAGTACTTC. It translates to CASSQTTGTSAYNEQYF.

This clonotype showed up just a few times. A clone one base away is much larger, so this may be a read error. V gene TRBV10-3 combines with J gene TRBJ2-7; 14 bases are a match to TRBD2. With 8 bases clipped from V and 8 bases from J, the junction kept 8 bases outside the gene matches. The CDR3 consists of 14 residues. Germline loops: CDR1 ENHRY, CDR2 SYGVKD. CDR3: CAIAGLAGVVKQYF. The CDR3 nucleotides read TGTGCCATCGCGGGACTAGCGGGAGTGGTTAAGCAGTACTTC.

This clonotype was seen repeatedly, ten times or more. The chain has TRBV6-5 and TRBJ2-7; 8 positions match TRBD1. This CDR3 region has 14 residues. The junction had 7 bases not matched to a gene; V was cut back by 5 bases and J by 4 bases. CDR1 and CDR2 (germline): MNHEY, SVGAGI. Here the CDR3 DNA reads TGTGCCAGCAGTCTGACAGGGGTTAAATACGAGCAGTACTTC. It specifies CASSLTGVKYEQYF.

The table lists this clonotype with many counts. The rearrangement links TRBV3-1 to TRBJ2-5; D may correspond to TRBD1 or TRBD2 (6 bases each). With 2 bases removed from V and 2 bases from J, the gap between germline ends came to 15 bases. The germline V gene encodes CDR1 LGHDT and CDR2 YNNKEL (reference sequence). The CDR3 runs 16 residues. The chain's CDR3 is CASSQQFRGRQETQYF. CDR3 coding DNA: TGTGCCAGCAGCCAACAGTTTAGGGGGAGGCAAGAGACCCAGTACTTC.

This clonotype was observed at least ten times. This rearrangement joins TRBV7-2 to TRBJ2-1, with D perhaps matching TRBD2 (6 bases). V lost 5 bases and J 8 bases, leaving 16 bases between the germline ends. Germline V gives CDR1 SGHTA, CDR2 FQGNSA. The CDR3 loop spans 14 amino acids. The DNA of the CDR3 is TGTGCCAGCAGCCAATCGGGAGTGGAAGATGAGCAGTTCTTC. Amino acid sequence: CASSQSGVEDEQFF.

The genes are TRBV20-1 and TRBJ2-7, with 7 nucleotides matching TRBD2. The germline CDR1 and CDR2 sequences are DFQATT and SNEGSKA (reference sequence). V shed 4 bases and J 6 bases; nucleotides not matched to a gene: 6. This CDR3 has 12 residues. CDR3 sequence (DNA): TGCAGTGCTAAGGCGGGAGTGTGCGAGCAGTACTTC. This codes for CSAKAGVCEQYF.

About this clonotype: A much larger clone lies a single base off, so this may be a read error. The chain has TRBV20-1 and TRBJ2-3; possible D gene TRBD2, 6 bases. The CDR3 sequence is 14 residues long. Germline CDR1 DFQATT, CDR2 SNEGSKA (reference sequence). Trimming pared 5 bases from V and 4 bases from J, leaving 16 bases between. CDR3 in amino acids: CSAETGGTADTQYF. Written as DNA, the CDR3 is TGCAGTGCTGAAACTGGCGGGACCGCAGATACGCAGTATTTT.

As to this clonotype: This may arise from a read error, as a much more abundant clone is one base away. As DNA, the CDR3 is TGTGCCAGCAGCACCCGACTAGCGGGAGAGGGAGAGACCCAGTTCTTC. Its translation is CASSTRLAGEGETQFF. The gene calls are TRBV9 and TRBJ2-1; TRBD2 agrees at 12 bases. J lost 13 bases, V lost 4 bases, and 15 bases had no gene match. CDR1 and CDR2 from the germline V gene are SGDLS and YYNGEE. CDR3 size: 16 residues.

Points on this clonotype: Mismatch with germline at one junction end may stem from a read error. The genes are TRBV27 and TRBJ1-4; TRBD1 matches at 7 bases. CDR1 is MNHEY and CDR2 is SMNVEV in the germline V gene (reference sequence). This CDR3 is 17 amino acids long. The CDR3 protein is CASGTWDSACPDEKRFF. CDR3 in DNA: TGTGCCAGCGGGACATGGGACAGTGCCTGTCCTGATGAAAAACGGTTTTTT.

This rearrangement joins TRBV7-9 to TRBJ1-6, with D tentatively TRBD1 (6 bases). This CDR3 contains 14 residues. The germline gives CDR1 SEHNR, CDR2 FQNEAQ (reference sequence). V shed 3 bases and J shed 7 bases, with 10 bases lying between them. The CDR3 spells CASSFGDTNSPLHF. CDR3 bases: TGTGCCAGCAGCTTCGGGGACACAAATTCACCCCTCCACTTT.

As for this clonotype: One base away lies a much larger clone, so this may be a sequencing read error. The chain employs TRBV20-1 and TRBJ2-1, with no clear D. Germline V gives CDR1 DFQATT, CDR2 SNEGSKA (reference sequence). The CDR3 runs to 11 residues. The ends were cut back, 5 bases at V and 11 bases at J, with 13 bases in the middle. The CDR3 reads CSARPAEQQFF. CDR3 bases: TGCAGTGCTCGGCCAGCCGAACAGCAGTTCTTC.

This clonotype was recorded only once. A clone one base away is much larger, so this may be a read error. The CDR3 spells CSARRDYGYTF. DNA of the CDR3: TGCAGTGCTAGACGGGATTATGGCTACACCTTC. The chain links TRBV20-1 to TRBJ1-2; unclear D gene. Germline lookup yields CDR1 DFQATT and CDR2 SNEGSKA (reference sequence). V was shortened by 2 bases and J by 5 bases, with 6 bases between the two germline ends. The CDR3 is 11 residues long.

This clonotype was seen once. The J gene is TRBJ1-1, the V gene TRBV20-1, with D hard to call. The V gene lost 5 bases and the J gene lost 1 base, with 11 bases spanning the gap. In germline, CDR1 is DFQATT, CDR2 SNEGSKA (reference sequence). The CDR3 contains 13 residues. The CDR3 here is CSALTEPNTEAFF. The CDR3 bases are TGCAGTGCTCTAACAGAACCGAACACTGAAGCTTTCTTT.

This clonotype was counted ten times or more. V is TRBV20-1 and J is TRBJ1-2, with D possibly matching TRBD1 (6 bases). CDR1 and CDR2 from the germline V gene are DFQATT and SNEGSKA (reference sequence). Trimming shortened V by 6 bases and J by 4 bases, and 15 bases separated the two germline ends. The CDR3 has 13 residues. CDR3 in DNA: TGCAGTGCACCTCCGGGACAACTCTATGGCTACACCTTC. Translation: CSAPPGQLYGYTF.

This clonotype was counted many times. This chain joins TRBV14 and TRBJ2-7; 9 bases are shared with TRBD1. The CDR3 contains 15 residues. The trim removed 1 base at V and 9 bases at J, leaving 10 bases unmatched. The germline gives CDR1 SGHDN, CDR2 FVKESK. CDR3 bases: TGTGCCAGCAGCCAAGCCGGGACAGGGATGCTCTGGCAGTACTTC. As protein: CASSQAGTGMLWQYF.

This clonotype appeared a few times. The J gene is TRBJ2-3, the V gene TRBV28; TRBD1 matches at 8 bases. CDR1 is MDHEN and CDR2 is SYDVKM in the germline V gene. J was trimmed by 6 bases and V by 6 bases; bases with no gene match: 11. This CDR3 spans 15 amino acids. The CDR3 nucleotides read TGTGCCAGCAGCACGACAGGGGTTAAATGGGATACGCAGTATTTT. As protein: CASSTTGVKWDTQYF.

Turning to this clonotype: A much bigger clone sits one base away, suggesting this may be a read error. The rearrangement links TRBV7-9 to TRBJ2-1; D uncertain. Trimming left V 4 bases short and J 1 base short, with 14 bases between. CDR3 size: 16 residues. Germline lookup yields CDR1 SEHNR and CDR2 FQNEAQ (reference sequence). The CDR3 region is CASSSVGSSSYNEQFF. The CDR3 coding sequence is TGTGCCAGCAGCTCAGTGGGAAGTTCGTCCTACAATGAGCAGTTCTTC.

V and J are TRBV6-4 and TRBJ2-1, with D uncertain. The CDR3 spans 15 residues. CDR1 is MRHNA, CDR2 SNTAGT, per germline. Trimming stripped 3 bases from V and 2 bases from J, with 11 bases between. CDR3 DNA sequence: TGTGCCAGCAGTGAGCTTCTAGGCCCCTACAATGAGCAGTTCTTC. Translation gives CASSELLGPYNEQFF.

This clonotype came up many times. The chain uses TRBV25-1 and TRBJ2-7; 7 nucleotides line up with TRBD2. This CDR3 comprises 16 residues. Per the germline V gene, CDR1 is MGHDK and CDR2 is SYGVNS. V shed 4 bases, J shed 1 base, and the junction held 10 bases outside the gene matches. Written as DNA, the CDR3 is TGTGCCAGCAGTGGAGAGTGGGACTACCCTTCCTACGAGCAGTACTTC. Protein sequence: CASSGEWDYPSYEQYF.

This clonotype has ten or more counts. The chain links TRBV10-3 to TRBJ1-2; D is perhaps TRBD1 (6 bases). The length of the CDR3 is 13 residues. Between the trimmed V and J ends, which lost 8 bases and 0 bases, there was a span of 10 bases. Germline V CDR1 and CDR2: ENHRY, SYGVKD. The CDR3 here is CAIEDRSNYGYTF. In nucleotides, the CDR3 is TGTGCCATCGAGGACAGATCTAACTATGGCTACACCTTC.

This clonotype was recorded at least ten times. The chain uses TRBV5-1 and TRBJ2-7, with TRBD1 identical over 7 bases. CDR1 and CDR2 (germline): SGHRS, YFSETQ. The CDR3 is 16 amino acids. The trim removed 0 bases at V and 5 bases at J, leaving 11 bases unmatched. The CDR3 region is CASSLVGQQGLDEQYF. CDR3 bases: TGCGCCAGCAGCTTGGTGGGACAACAGGGGCTCGACGAGCAGTACTTC.

The CDR3 loop reads CSVHTDGNTIYF. CDR3 coding DNA: TGCAGCGTTCACACTGATGGAAACACCATATATTTT. The chain employs TRBV29-1 and TRBJ1-3; D unresolved. Germline CDR1 and CDR2: SQVTM and ANQGSEA. This CDR3 comprises 12 residues. The germline V and J ends were trimmed by 5 bases and 3 bases, with 8 bases remaining between them.

V is TRBV6-6 and J is TRBJ1-2; possible D gene TRBD1, 5 bases. In germline, CDR1 is MNHNY, CDR2 SVGAGI (reference sequence). The germline V and J ends were trimmed by 6 bases and 0 bases, with 8 bases remaining between them. This CDR3 is 13 amino acids long. This chain's CDR3 is CASRLTANYGYTF. DNA for the CDR3: TGTGCCAGCAGGTTGACAGCTAACTATGGCTACACCTTC.

To note about this clonotype: A read error may account for a junction end that differs from germline. The chain links TRBV12-3 or TRBV12-4 to TRBJ2-7, with D uncertain. The better agreement between TRBJ2-5 and the DNA end casts doubt on the J call. The CDR3 consists of 12 residues. CDR3 nucleotides: TGTGTCAGCAACCGGAATGCGGAGACCCAGTACTTC. This gives the protein CVSNRNAETQYF.

Points on this clonotype: It may be a read error: a sequence one base away is much more abundant. This chain links TRBV6-6 with TRBJ2-6; a possible D gene is TRBD2 (6 bases). Germline V CDR1 and CDR2: MNHNY, SVGAGI (reference sequence). This CDR3 is 17 amino acids long. CDR3 region: CASSLSGGPSGANVRTF. DNA for the CDR3: TGTGCCAGCTCCCTTAGCGGTGGACCCTCTGGGGCCAACGTCCGGACTTTC.

This clonotype was picked up a small number of times. This chain uses TRBV5-6 with TRBJ1-1, with 8 bases that match TRBD1. Trimming cost V 3 bases and J 4 bases; bases outside gene matches: 11. CDR1 is SGHDT, CDR2 YYEEEE, per germline. The CDR3 is 16 residues long. The CDR3: CASSSLPDRASTEAFF. CDR3 nucleotide sequence: TGTGCCAGCAGCTCACTACCGGACAGGGCCTCCACTGAAGCTTTCTTT. Based on the CDR3 plus reference TRBV5-6 and TRBJ1-1, the full variable domain is DAGVTQSPTHLIKTRGQQVTLRCSPKSGHDTVSWYQQALGQGPQFIFQYYEEEERQRGNFPDRFSGHQFPNYSSELNVNALLLGDSALYLCASSSLPDRASTEAFFGQGTRLTVV.